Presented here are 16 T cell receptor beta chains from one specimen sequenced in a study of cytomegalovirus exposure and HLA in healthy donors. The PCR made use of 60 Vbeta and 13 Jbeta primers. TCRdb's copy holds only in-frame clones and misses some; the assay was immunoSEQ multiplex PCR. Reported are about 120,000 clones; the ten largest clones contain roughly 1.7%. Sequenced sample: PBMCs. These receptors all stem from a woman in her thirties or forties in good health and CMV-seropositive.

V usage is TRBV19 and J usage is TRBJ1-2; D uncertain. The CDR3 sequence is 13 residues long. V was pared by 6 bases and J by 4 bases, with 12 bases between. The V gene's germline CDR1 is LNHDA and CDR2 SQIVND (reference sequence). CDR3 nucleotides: TGTGCCAGTAGCAACAGTGTTTCCTATGGCTACACCTTC. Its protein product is CASSNSVSYGYTF.

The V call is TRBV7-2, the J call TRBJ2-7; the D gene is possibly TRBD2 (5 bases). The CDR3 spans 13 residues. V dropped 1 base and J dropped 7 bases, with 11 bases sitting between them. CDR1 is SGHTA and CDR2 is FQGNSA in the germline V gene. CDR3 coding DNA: TGTGCCAGCAGCTTAGTTGGGCCGGGGGAGCAGTACTTC. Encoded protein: CASSLVGPGEQYF.

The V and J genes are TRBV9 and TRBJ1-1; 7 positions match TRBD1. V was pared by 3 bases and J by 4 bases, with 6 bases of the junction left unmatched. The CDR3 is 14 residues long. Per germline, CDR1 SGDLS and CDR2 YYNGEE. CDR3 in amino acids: CASSASQGVTEAFF. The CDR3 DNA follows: TGTGCCAGCAGCGCCAGTCAGGGGGTCACTGAAGCTTTCTTT. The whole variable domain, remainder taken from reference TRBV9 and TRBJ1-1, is DSGVTQTPKHLITATGQRVTLRCSPRSGDLSVYWYQQSLDQGLQFLIQYYNGEERAKGNILERFSAQQFPDLHSELNLSSLELGDSALYFCASSASQGVTEAFFGQGTRLTVV.

CDR3 region: CASSLDRARYYEQYF. CDR3 bases: TGTGCCAGCAGTTTGGACAGGGCTCGGTACTACGAGCAGTACTTC. The chain joins TRBV6-1 to TRBJ2-7, with TRBD1 identical over 8 bases. Germline trimming cut 5 bases from V and 3 bases from J; bases unmatched to any gene: 9. The germline CDR1 and CDR2 sequences are MNHNS and SASEGT. The CDR3 contains 15 residues.

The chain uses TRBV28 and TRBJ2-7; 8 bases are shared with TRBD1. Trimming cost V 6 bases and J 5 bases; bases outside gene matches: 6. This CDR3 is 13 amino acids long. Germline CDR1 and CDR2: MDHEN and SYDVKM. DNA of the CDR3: TGTGCCAGCAGGCGGACAGGGATGGACGAGCAGTACTTC. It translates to CASRRTGMDEQYF.

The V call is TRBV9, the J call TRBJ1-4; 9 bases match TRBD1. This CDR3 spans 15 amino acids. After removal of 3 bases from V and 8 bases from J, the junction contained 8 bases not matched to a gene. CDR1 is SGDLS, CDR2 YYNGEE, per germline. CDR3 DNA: TGTGCCAGCAGCGGGGGACAGGGTTGGGAGGAAAAACTGTTTTTT. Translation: CASSGGQGWEEKLFF. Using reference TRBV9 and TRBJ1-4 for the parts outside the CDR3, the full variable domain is DSGVTQTPKHLITATGQRVTLRCSPRSGDLSVYWYQQSLDQGLQFLIQYYNGEERAKGNILERFSAQQFPDLHSELNLSSLELGDSALYFCASSGGQGWEEKLFFGSGTQLSVL.

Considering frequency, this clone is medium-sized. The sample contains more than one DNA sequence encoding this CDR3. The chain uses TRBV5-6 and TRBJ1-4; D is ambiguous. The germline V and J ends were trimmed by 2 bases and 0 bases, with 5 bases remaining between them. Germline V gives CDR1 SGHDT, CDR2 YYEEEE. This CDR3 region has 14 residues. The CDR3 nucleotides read TGTGCCAGCAGCTTAATCGCAACTAATGAAAAACTGTTTTTT. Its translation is CASSLIATNEKLFF. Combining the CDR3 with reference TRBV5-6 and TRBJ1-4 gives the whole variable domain DAGVTQSPTHLIKTRGQQVTLRCSPKSGHDTVSWYQQALGQGPQFIFQYYEEEERQRGNFPDRFSGHQFPNYSSELNVNALLLGDSALYLCASSLIATNEKLFFGSGTQLSVL.

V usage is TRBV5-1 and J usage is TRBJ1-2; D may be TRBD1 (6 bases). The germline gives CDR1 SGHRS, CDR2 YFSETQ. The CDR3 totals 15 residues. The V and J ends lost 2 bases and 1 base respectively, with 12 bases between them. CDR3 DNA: TGCGCCAGCAGCTTTGCAGGGGAGGGTAACTATGGCTACACCTTC. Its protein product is CASSFAGEGNYGYTF.

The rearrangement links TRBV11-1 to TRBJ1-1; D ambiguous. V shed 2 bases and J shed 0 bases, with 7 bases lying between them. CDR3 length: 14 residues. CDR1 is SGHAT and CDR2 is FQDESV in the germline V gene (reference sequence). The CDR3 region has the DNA TGTGCCAGCAGCTTAAACAGCTTGAACACTGAAGCTTTCTTT. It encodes CASSLNSLNTEAFF.

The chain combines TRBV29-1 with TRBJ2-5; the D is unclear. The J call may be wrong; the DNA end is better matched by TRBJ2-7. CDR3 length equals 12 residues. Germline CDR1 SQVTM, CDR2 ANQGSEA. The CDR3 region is CSVVTAPYEQYF. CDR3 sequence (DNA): TGCAGCGTTGTAACAGCCCCCTACGAGCAGTACTTC.

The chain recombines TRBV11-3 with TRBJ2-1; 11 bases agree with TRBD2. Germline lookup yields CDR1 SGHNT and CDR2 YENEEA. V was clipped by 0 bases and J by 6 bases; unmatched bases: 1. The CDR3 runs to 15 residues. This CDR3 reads CASSLELAGVNEQFF. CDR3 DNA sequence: TGTGCCAGCAGCTTAGAACTAGCGGGAGTCAATGAGCAGTTCTTC.

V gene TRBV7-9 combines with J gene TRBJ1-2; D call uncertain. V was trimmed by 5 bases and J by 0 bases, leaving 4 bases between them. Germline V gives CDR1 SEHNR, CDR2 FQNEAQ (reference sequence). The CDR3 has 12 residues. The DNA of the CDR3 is TGTGCCAGCAGCCCCACTAACTATGGCTACACCTTC. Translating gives CASSPTNYGYTF. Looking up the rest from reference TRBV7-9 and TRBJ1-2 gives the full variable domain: DTGVSQNPRHKITKRGQNVTFRCDPISEHNRLYWYRQTLGQGPEFLTYFQNEAQLEKSRLLSDRFSAERPKGSFSTLEIQRTEQGDSAMYLCASSPTNYGYTFGSGTRLTVV.

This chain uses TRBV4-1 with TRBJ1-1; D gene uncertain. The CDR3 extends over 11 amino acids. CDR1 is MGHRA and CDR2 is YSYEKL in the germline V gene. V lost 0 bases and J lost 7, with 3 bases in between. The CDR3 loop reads CASSQDREAFF. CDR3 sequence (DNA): TGCGCCAGCAGCCAAGACCGTGAAGCTTTCTTT.

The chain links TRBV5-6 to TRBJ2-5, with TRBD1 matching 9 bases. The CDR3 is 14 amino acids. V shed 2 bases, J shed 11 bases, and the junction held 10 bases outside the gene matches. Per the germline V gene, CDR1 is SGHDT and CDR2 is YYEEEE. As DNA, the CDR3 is TGTGCCAGCAGCTTCCCGGGACAGGGAAATGAGCAGTACTTC. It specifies CASSFPGQGNEQYF.

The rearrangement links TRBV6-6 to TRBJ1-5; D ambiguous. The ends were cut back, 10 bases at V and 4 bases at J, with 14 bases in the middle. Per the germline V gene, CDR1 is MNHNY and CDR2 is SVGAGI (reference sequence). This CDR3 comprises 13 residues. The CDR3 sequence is CATTRGTNQPQHF. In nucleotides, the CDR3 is TGTGCCACCACCCGCGGAACGAATCAGCCCCAGCATTTT.

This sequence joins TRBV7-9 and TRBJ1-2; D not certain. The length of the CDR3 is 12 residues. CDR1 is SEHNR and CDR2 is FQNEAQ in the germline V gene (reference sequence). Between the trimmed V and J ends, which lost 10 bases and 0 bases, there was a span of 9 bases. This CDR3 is CATDLANYGYTF. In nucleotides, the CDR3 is TGTGCCACCGACCTAGCTAACTATGGCTACACCTTC.